This TCR beta chain was recovered during a study of technical replicates of blood from a handful of donors. Here immunoSEQ multiplex PCR was the method, and the copy in TCRdb shows in-frame clones only, minus some. The sample lists about 59,000 clones; just under 95% were seen once. Germline lookup yields CDR1 MNHNY and CDR2 SVGAGI (reference sequence). CDR3 length: 16 amino acids. V was clipped by 2 bases and J by 2 bases, with 15 bases between them. The receptor was isolated from a human donor in good health. Some clones in this sample may be carry-over from other donors' samples. Material for sequencing was PBMCs. This chain links TRBV6-6 with TRBJ1-1, with D uncertain. CDR3 DNA: TGTGCCAGCAGTTACGCCCGAGGCAGAGTTAACACTGAAGCTTTCTTT. It translates to CASSYARGRVNTEAFF.